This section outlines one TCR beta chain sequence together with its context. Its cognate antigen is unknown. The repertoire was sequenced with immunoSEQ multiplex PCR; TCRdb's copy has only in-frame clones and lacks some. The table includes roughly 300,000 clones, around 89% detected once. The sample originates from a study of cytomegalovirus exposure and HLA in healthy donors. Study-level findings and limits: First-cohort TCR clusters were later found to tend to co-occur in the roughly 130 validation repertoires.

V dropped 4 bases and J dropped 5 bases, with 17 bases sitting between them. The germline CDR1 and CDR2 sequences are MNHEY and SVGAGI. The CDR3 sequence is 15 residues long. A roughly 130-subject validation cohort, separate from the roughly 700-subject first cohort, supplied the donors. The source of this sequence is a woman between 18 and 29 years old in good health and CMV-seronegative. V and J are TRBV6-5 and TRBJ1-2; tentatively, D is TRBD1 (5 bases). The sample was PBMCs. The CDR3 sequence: CASSFGDSGRYGYTF. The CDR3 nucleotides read TGTGCCAGCAGTTTCGGGGACTCCGGACGGTATGGCTACACCTTC.